These T cell receptor beta chains were read from a single sample in a study of T cell responses to AZD1222 COVID-19 vaccine. The repertoire was sequenced with immunoSEQ multiplex PCR; TCRdb's copy has only in-frame clones and lacks some. The data hold 100,000 to 150,000 clones, with about 79% observed a single time. The material sequenced was peripheral blood, taken 28 days after the second AZD1222 dose. The receptors were gathered from an adult who received the AZD1222 COVID-19 vaccine. Both conserved end residues are part of each CDR3. The order of the fields is J gene, D gene, V gene, clone size, CDR3 length, CDR3 protein, CDR3 DNA. The D gene is left open where the match is weak. Size is stated for part of the rows, as once, few or many counts, or as a class when the clone is expanded.

TRBJ1-5	TRBD1	TRBV4-3	.	15	CASSQLTGSGQPQHF	TGCGCCAGCAGCCAATTGACAGGGTCAGGGCAGCCCCAGCATTTT
TRBJ1-5	TRBD1	TRBV7-2	.	16	CASSRQGTASNQPQHF	TGTGCCAGCAGCAGACAAGGGACAGCCAGCAATCAGCCCCAGCATTTT
TRBJ1-3	.	TRBV9	.	15	CASSVAGTPGNTIYF	TGTGCCAGCAGCGTAGCCGGGACCCCTGGAAACACCATATATTTT
TRBJ1-2	TRBD1	TRBV2	.	15	CASSEAFGQGSGYTF	TGTGCCAGCAGTGAAGCCTTCGGACAGGGGAGTGGCTACACCTTC
TRBJ1-2	.	TRBV10-2	.	14	CASSESGQLYGYTF	TGCGCCAGCAGTGAGTCCGGACAGCTCTATGGCTACACCTTC
TRBJ2-1	.	TRBV14	.	17	CASSQDRLTGDRNEQFF	TGTGCCAGCAGCCAAGATCGACTAACGGGGGACCGAAATGAGCAGTTCTTC
TRBJ1-5	.	TRBV4-1	once	16	CASSQRAGQALEPQHF	TGCGCCAGCAGCCAACGGGCGGGGCAGGCCTTGGAGCCCCAGCATTTT
TRBJ1-2	.	TRBV21-1	once	15	CASSVRCEERDGYTF	TGTGCCAGCAGCGTGCGGTGTGAGGAGAGGGATGGCTACACCTTC
TRBJ1-1	.	TRBV27	.	14	CASSLSPGLTEAFF	TGTGCCAGCAGTTTATCGCCGGGTTTAACTGAAGCTTTCTTT
TRBJ2-3	.	TRBV19	.	19	CASSIGPRGLPGGTDTQYF	TGTGCCAGTAGTATAGGACCCCGGGGCCTCCCTGGGGGCACAGATACGCAGTATTTT
TRBJ2-7	.	TRBV15	.	13	CATSISTVPEQYF	TGTGCCACCAGCATATCGACAGTTCCCGAGCAGTACTTC
TRBJ1-2	.	TRBV27	.	14	CASSLKGGGYGYTF	TGTGCCAGCAGTTTAAAGGGGGGCGGCTATGGCTACACCTTC
TRBJ2-3	TRBD2	TRBV13	.	15	CASSFTGGKADTQYF	TGTGCCAGCAGCTTTACGGGGGGGAAGGCAGATACGCAGTATTTT
TRBJ1-1	.	TRBV6-5	.	14	CASSYPTDGGEAFF	TGTGCCAGCAGTTACCCTACAGACGGTGGTGAAGCTTTCTTT
TRBJ1-1	.	TRBV2	.	12	CASSEGTVEAFF	TGTGCCAGCAGTGAAGGGACAGTTGAAGCTTTCTTT
TRBJ1-2	TRBD1	TRBV29-1	.	14	CSVEVRTGGHGYTF	TGCAGCGTTGAAGTCCGGACAGGGGGCCATGGCTACACCTTC
TRBJ2-6	.	TRBV27	.	15	CASRPAGYGANVLTF	TGTGCCAGCAGGCCGGCGGGGTATGGGGCCAACGTCCTGACTTTC
TRBJ2-1	.	TRBV4-3	.	18	CASSQELNRVISYNEQFF	TGCGCCAGCAGCCAGGAACTAAACAGGGTCATCTCCTACAATGAGCAGTTCTTC
TRBJ2-7	TRBD2	TRBV6-2/TRBV6-3	few	15	CASSFRTSGGSEQYF	TGTGCCAGCAGTTTTCGGACTAGCGGGGGGTCCGAGCAGTACTTC
TRBJ1-2	.	TRBV6-4	few	12	CASSDQTYGYTF	TGTGCCAGCAGTGACCAAACTTATGGCTACACCTTC
TRBJ2-5	.	TRBV18	.	14	CASSPNTVRETQYF	TGTGCCAGCTCACCCAATACAGTACGGGAGACCCAGTACTTC
TRBJ2-1	.	TRBV5-1	once	11	CASELYNEQFF	TGCGCCAGCGAACTCTATAATGAGCAGTTCTTC
TRBJ2-2	.	TRBV6-5	.	15	CASSSPDGNTGELFF	TGTGCCAGCAGTTCGCCCGACGGGAACACCGGGGAGCTGTTTTTT
TRBJ1-6	TRBD1	TRBV10-1	.	14	CARTGNPPRDPLHF	TGCGCCAGGACAGGGAACCCTCCTAGGGATCCCCTCCACTTT
TRBJ1-3	.	TRBV5-6	.	15	CASSWGPSSGNTIYF	TGTGCCAGCAGCTGGGGACCTAGCTCTGGAAACACCATATATTTT
TRBJ1-5	.	TRBV28	.	17	CASSFFQGKVGNQPQHF	TGTGCCAGCAGTTTCTTCCAGGGGAAGGTTGGGAATCAGCCCCAGCATTTT
TRBJ1-2	.	TRBV9	.	15	CASSVGSSANYGYTF	TGTGCCAGCAGCGTAGGTAGCTCAGCTAACTATGGCTACACCTTC
TRBJ2-2	.	TRBV9	.	15	CASSLRAGEAGELFF	TGTGCCAGCAGCCTCCGGGCAGGGGAAGCCGGGGAGCTGTTTTTT
TRBJ1-5	.	TRBV2	.	12	CASSPNAAWQHF	TGTGCCAGCAGTCCGAATGCTGCCTGGCAACATTTT
TRBJ1-5	.	TRBV3-1/TRBV3-2	.	14	CASSQGLYNQPQHF	TGTGCCAGCAGCCAGGGGTTATACAATCAGCCCCAGCATTTT
TRBJ2-2	TRBD1	TRBV9	.	16	CASSARDRGHSGELFF	TGTGCCAGCAGCGCCCGGGACAGGGGGCATTCGGGGGAGCTGTTTTTT
TRBJ1-6	.	TRBV6-5	.	14	CASSQTRRNSPLHF	TGTGCCAGCAGCCAGACTAGACGTAATTCACCCCTCCACTTT
TRBJ1-3	.	TRBV6-5	.	12	CASKGSGNTIYF	TGTGCCAGCAAAGGGTCTGGAAACACCATATATTTT
TRBJ2-7	.	TRBV13	.	12	CASSSQGDEQYF	TGTGCCAGCAGCTCACAGGGAGACGAGCAGTACTTC
TRBJ1-1	.	TRBV10-3	once	12	CAISEPETGAFF	TGTGCCATCAGTGAACCTGAAACTGGGGCTTTCTTT
TRBJ2-1	.	TRBV28	.	15	CASSFVNSLGDEQFF	TGTGCCAGCAGTTTTGTGAACTCCCTGGGCGATGAGCAGTTCTTC
TRBJ1-6	TRBD1	TRBV7-6	once	18	CASSVEKGTGNNNSPLHF	TGTGCCAGCAGCGTGGAGAAGGGGACAGGGAACAATAATTCACCCCTCCACTTT
TRBJ2-2	.	TRBV19	.	14	CASTINSNTGELFF	TGTGCCAGTACTATAAACTCGAACACCGGGGAGCTGTTTTTT
TRBJ1-6	.	TRBV6-5	.	12	CASMALNSPLHF	TGTGCCAGCATGGCGTTGAATTCACCCCTCCACTTT
TRBJ2-3	.	TRBV6-5	.	12	CASSSLRNTQYF	TGTGCCAGCAGTTCCCTCCGTAACACGCAGTATTTT
TRBJ1-4	TRBD1	TRBV3-1/TRBV3-2	.	15	CASSRTGGWNEKLFF	TGTGCCAGCAGCCGCACAGGGGGGTGGAATGAAAAACTGTTTTTT
TRBJ2-3	TRBD2	TRBV6-4	once	16	CASSETSGAEADTQYF	TGTGCCAGCAGTGAGACTAGCGGGGCGGAGGCAGATACGCAGTATTTT
TRBJ1-4	TRBD1	TRBV5-1	.	15	CASSLGGGGEEKLFF	TGCGCCAGCAGCTTGGGAGGGGGCGGAGAGGAAAAACTGTTTTTT
TRBJ2-3	.	TRBV11-2	.	13	CASSSQTADTQYF	TGTGCCAGCAGCTCCCAGACAGCAGATACGCAGTATTTT
TRBJ1-1	.	TRBV6-5	.	13	CASTQVGNTEAFF	TGTGCCAGCACACAGGTTGGGAACACTGAAGCTTTCTTT
TRBJ2-2	.	TRBV7-2	.	14	CASSRLREIGELFF	TGTGCCAGCAGCCGGCTACGTGAAATCGGGGAGCTGTTTTTT
TRBJ1-5	.	TRBV7-9	.	17	CASSLGAARNSNQPQHF	TGTGCCAGCAGCTTAGGGGCGGCTCGAAATAGCAATCAGCCCCAGCATTTT
TRBJ2-7	TRBD1	TRBV28	.	14	CASRGQGGTYEQYF	TGTGCCAGCAGGGGACAGGGTGGGACCTACGAGCAGTACTTC
TRBJ1-1	.	TRBV30	.	11	CAWSVLAEAFF	TGTGCCTGGAGTGTTCTAGCTGAAGCTTTCTTT
TRBJ2-5	.	TRBV7-3	once	13	CASSLGSAETQYF	TGTGCCAGCAGCTTAGGCTCGGCGGAGACCCAGTACTTC
TRBJ1-1	.	TRBV12-3/TRBV12-4	once	12	CASSLPGFKAFF	TGTGCCAGCAGTTTACCAGGGTTTAAGGCTTTCTTT
TRBJ1-2	.	TRBV7-3	.	14	CASSLNERGNGYTF	TGTGCCAGCAGCCTTAATGAGAGGGGGAATGGCTACACCTTC
TRBJ2-3	.	TRBV6-2/TRBV6-3	.	15	CASSYSGGSPDTQYF	TGTGCCAGCAGTTATAGTGGAGGGAGCCCAGATACGCAGTATTTT
TRBJ1-4	.	TRBV4-3	.	16	CASSQKRGSTNEKLFF	TGCGCCAGCAGCCAAAAACGGGGTTCAACTAATGAAAAACTGTTTTTT
TRBJ1-1	.	TRBV11-2	.	14	CASSFLTGTGLAFF	TGTGCCAGCAGCTTTCTAACCGGGACGGGATTAGCTTTCTTT
TRBJ2-1	TRBD2	TRBV18	.	14	CASSPGGGANEQFF	TGTGCCAGCTCACCAGGCGGGGGGGCGAATGAGCAGTTCTTC
TRBJ1-5	.	TRBV28	.	13	CASNRAGAPPQHF	TGTGCCAGCAACCGGGCAGGTGCTCCGCCCCAGCATTTT
TRBJ2-4	.	TRBV9	.	17	CASSPGPGGVAKNIQYF	TGTGCCAGCAGCCCTGGGCCCGGTGGAGTGGCCAAAAACATTCAGTACTTC
TRBJ1-2	.	TRBV10-2	.	13	CASSESTYHGYTF	TGCGCCAGCAGTGAGTCTACATATCATGGCTACACCTTC